What follows are 3 T cell receptor beta chains derived from one specimen sequenced in a study of T cell repertoires in cytomegalovirus infection. Their cognate antigens are unknown. From the reads, TCRdb called clonotypes with MiXCR, one entry per CDR3 protein. Of about 900,000 distinct CDR3 sequences in the sample, around 32% were seen once. The starting material was cultured CD8+ T cells from PBMCs, obtained from culture after CMV antigen stimulation. The receptors originated from a human donor in good health (CMV status not recorded). Some clones in this sample may be carry-over from other donors' samples.

This clonotype occurred a few times. The chain recombines TRBV9 with TRBJ2-5, with TRBD1 matching over 9 bases. Germline CDR1 reads SGDLS; CDR2 reads YYNGEE. Trimming at V came to 2 bases and at J to 5 bases, leaving 4 bases not matched to a gene. This CDR3 is 14 amino acids long. The CDR3: CASSVGQGRETQYF. DNA for the CDR3: TGTGCCAGCAGCGTGGGACAGGGCAGGGAGACCCAGTACTTC.

V and J are TRBV12-3 or TRBV12-4 and TRBJ2-3; 8 positions agree with TRBD2. Trimming removed 4 bases from V and 6 bases from J; junction bases left unmatched: 12. CDR3 length: 16 amino acids. The chain's CDR3 is CASSSKRGGGVDTQYF. Here the CDR3 DNA reads TGTGCCAGCAGTTCTAAACGGGGGGGCGGAGTGGATACGCAGTATTTT.

The J gene is TRBJ1-2, the V gene TRBV7-2, with D possibly being TRBD1 (5 bases). Germline V lookup: CDR1 SGHTA, CDR2 FQGNSA. CDR3 length: 12 residues. Trimming removed 4 bases from V and 4 bases from J, with 7 bases in between. CDR3 in amino acids: CASSWDFYGYTF. The CDR3 region has the DNA TGTGCCAGCAGCTGGGACTTCTATGGCTACACCTTC. Drawing the rest from reference TRBV7-2 and TRBJ1-2, the complete variable domain is GAGVSQSPSNKVTEKGKDVELRCDPISGHTALYWYRQSLGQGLEFLIYFQGNSAPDKSGLPSDRFSAERTGGSVSTLTIQRTQQEDSAVYLCASSWDFYGYTFGSGTRLTVV.